The 20 T cell receptor beta chains in this list originate from one sample, sequenced in a study of cytomegalovirus exposure and HLA in healthy donors. PCR primers comprised 60 Vbeta and 13 Jbeta primers. Sequencing used immunoSEQ multiplex PCR; TCRdb keeps in-frame clones, though not all of them. The sample comprises roughly 170,000 clones, roughly 80% of which are singletons, and 1.6% rests with the top ten. Sequencing was performed on PBMCs. The source of these receptors is a man in his fifties in good health and CMV-seronegative.

This chain joins TRBV5-1 and TRBJ2-3, with 9 bases matching TRBD1. Germline trimming cut 4 bases from V and 5 bases from J; bases unmatched to any gene: 11. This CDR3 is 16 amino acids long. Germline CDR1 reads SGHRS; CDR2 reads YFSETQ. The DNA for the CDR3 is TGCGCCAGCAGCCAGAATTTGGGACAGGGAAAAGATACGCAGTATTTT. It specifies CASSQNLGQGKDTQYF.

This chain links TRBV28 with TRBJ2-5; D might be TRBD1 (5 bases). The CDR3 is 12 amino acids. V lost 3 bases and J 5 bases, leaving 7 bases between the germline ends. The germline V gene encodes CDR1 MDHEN and CDR2 SYDVKM. This CDR3 reads CASSFQGETQYF. The CDR3 coding sequence is TGTGCCAGCAGTTTTCAGGGTGAGACCCAGTACTTC.

The chain recombines TRBV19 with TRBJ1-2; the D gene is possibly TRBD1 (6 bases). This CDR3 has 15 residues. Trimming removed 5 bases from V and 2 bases from J, with 15 bases in between. Germline-derived CDR1 and CDR2 are LNHDA and SQIVND (reference sequence). The CDR3 loop reads CASSSPGTPNYGYTF. The DNA of the CDR3 is TGTGCCAGTAGTTCACCCGGGACACCCAACTATGGCTACACCTTC.

The chain links TRBV6-5 to TRBJ1-5, with a weak D call TRBD1 (5 bases). The length of the CDR3 is 14 residues. Trimming took 2 bases from V and 7 from J, leaving 12 bases between them. Germline-derived CDR1 and CDR2 are MNHEY and SVGAGI. The CDR3 DNA follows: TGTGCCAGCAGTTACAGGGGTATGGGGCAGCCCCAGCATTTT. Its protein product is CASSYRGMGQPQHF.

This chain uses TRBV9 with TRBJ1-2; D is ambiguous. V gave up 0 bases and J gave up 1 base, with 10 bases separating them. The CDR3 totals 15 residues. Germline lookup yields CDR1 SGDLS and CDR2 YYNGEE. This chain's CDR3 is CASSVGQFGNYGYTF. Here the CDR3 DNA reads TGTGCCAGCAGCGTAGGGCAGTTTGGTAACTATGGCTACACCTTC.

The chain links TRBV5-1 to TRBJ1-5; D possibly corresponds to TRBD1 (5 bases). This CDR3 is built from 15 residues. Trimming cost V 0 bases and J 5 bases, with 12 bases left between them. From germline, CDR1 is SGHRS and CDR2 YFSETQ. The CDR3 loop is CASSLDAGMDQPQHF. CDR3 bases: TGCGCCAGCAGCTTGGATGCAGGGATGGATCAGCCCCAGCATTTT.

In this sample, this clone turned up once. The chain links TRBV9 to TRBJ2-5; the match to TRBD2 covers 8 bases. The germline V gene has CDR1 SGDLS and CDR2 YYNGEE. Trimming at V came to 3 bases and at J to 5 bases, leaving 12 bases not matched to a gene. This CDR3 spans 16 amino acids. CDR3 sequence: CASSGEAGGPLETQYF. The CDR3 nucleotides are TGTGCCAGCAGCGGTGAGGCGGGAGGCCCCCTGGAGACCCAGTACTTC.

The rearrangement uses TRBV9 and TRBJ2-7, with a tentative D call TRBD2 (6 bases). Trimming took off 0 bases at V and 6 bases at J, with 10 bases between the two ends. CDR1 is SGDLS and CDR2 is YYNGEE in the germline V gene. The CDR3 runs to 13 residues. CDR3 sequence reads: CASSVEGGSEQYF. CDR3 sequence (DNA): TGTGCCAGCAGCGTAGAAGGAGGGAGCGAGCAGTACTTC.

The CDR3 protein is CASSLGGASGNEQYF. The DNA of the CDR3 is TGTGCCAGCAGCTTAGGGGGTGCTAGCGGAAACGAGCAGTACTTC. The V call is TRBV7-9, the J call TRBJ2-7; 7 bases are shared with TRBD2. The CDR3 covers 15 residues. Germline V lookup: CDR1 SEHNR, CDR2 FQNEAQ (reference sequence). Trimming took 1 base from V and 5 from J; bases not matched to a gene: 8.

This rearrangement joins TRBV7-2 to TRBJ2-5, with 11 bases that match TRBD2. Germline V lookup: CDR1 SGHTA, CDR2 FQGNSA. The CDR3 covers 18 residues. Unmatched junction bases numbered 9, after V lost 1 base and J lost 2 bases. The CDR3 coding sequence is TGTGCCAGCAGCTTAGTCGGTAGCGGGGGGGCAGAGCAAGAGACCCAGTACTTC. Its translation is CASSLVGSGGAEQETQYF.

This sequence joins TRBV19 and TRBJ2-2; 12 bases fit TRBD2. The V gene's germline CDR1 is LNHDA and CDR2 SQIVND (reference sequence). Trimming removed 7 bases from V and 3 bases from J; junction bases left unmatched: 3. CDR3 length: 15 residues. The CDR3 spells CASNRLAGDTGELFF. Written as DNA, the CDR3 is TGTGCCAGTAACCGACTAGCGGGAGACACCGGGGAGCTGTTTTTT.

The chain has TRBV28 and TRBJ1-5; D uncertain. CDR3 size: 13 residues. CDR1 and CDR2 (germline): MDHEN, SYDVKM. Trimming left V 8 bases short and J 6 bases short, with 14 bases between. This CDR3 reads CASGGRLSQPQHF. DNA of the CDR3: TGTGCCAGCGGAGGGCGGTTGAGTCAGCCCCAGCATTTT.

V gene TRBV6-5 combines with J gene TRBJ2-1, with a possible D match to TRBD1 (6 bases). Trimming stripped 7 bases from V and 7 bases from J, with 17 bases between. The CDR3 has 14 amino acids. Germline loops: CDR1 MNHEY, CDR2 SVGAGI. The CDR3 protein is CASTSPSRGNEQFF. The CDR3 DNA is TGTGCCAGCACCTCCCCCTCAAGGGGGAATGAGCAGTTCTTC.

The genes are TRBV5-4 and TRBJ2-3; D is perhaps TRBD1 (5 bases). V was pared by 3 bases and J by 3 bases, with 11 bases between. In germline, CDR1 is SGHNT, CDR2 YYREEE (reference sequence). The CDR3 spans 14 residues. The CDR3 protein is CASSYQGVTDTQYF. Written as DNA, the CDR3 is TGTGCCAGCAGCTATCAGGGTGTGACAGATACGCAGTATTTT.

This chain links TRBV6-1 with TRBJ1-6, with D uncertain. Trimming left V 3 bases short and J 8 bases short, with 8 bases between. The germline CDR1 and CDR2 sequences are MNHNS and SASEGT. The CDR3 contains 13 residues. The CDR3 DNA is TGTGCCAGCAGTGATGTACTCGATTCACCCCTCCACTTT. It yields the protein CASSDVLDSPLHF.

The chain joins TRBV7-9 to TRBJ1-2, with TRBD1 matching 7 bases. The germline V gene has CDR1 SEHNR and CDR2 FQNEAQ (reference sequence). V shed 4 bases and J 7 bases; nucleotides not matched to a gene: 6. CDR3 length: 13 residues. DNA for the CDR3: TGTGCCAGCAGCTCACAGGGGACCACTGGCTACACCTTC. It encodes CASSSQGTTGYTF.

V is TRBV7-2 and J is TRBJ2-7, with a weak D call TRBD1 (6 bases). The CDR3 spans 14 residues. The germline V and J ends were trimmed by 6 bases and 2 bases, with 14 bases remaining between them. Per the germline V gene, CDR1 is SGHTA and CDR2 is FQGNSA. CDR3 bases: TGTGCCAGCAGAAAGATCTCAGGGGCCTACGAGCAGTACTTC. It translates to CASRKISGAYEQYF.

For the CDR3, the DNA is TGTGCCAGCAGTACCTCCGGGACTAGCGGGAAGAATACGCAGTATTTT. Translated: CASSTSGTSGKNTQYF. The V and J genes are TRBV28 and TRBJ2-3; TRBD2 aligns across 13 bases. Unmatched junction bases numbered 9, after V lost 5 bases and J lost 7 bases. This CDR3 comprises 16 residues. The germline V gene has CDR1 MDHEN and CDR2 SYDVKM.

V and J are TRBV28 and TRBJ2-5, with 7 bases matching TRBD1. The CDR3 loop spans 14 amino acids. Germline V gene data show CDR1 as MDHEN and CDR2 as SYDVKM. J was trimmed by 5 bases and V by 5 bases; bases with no gene match: 8. For the CDR3, the DNA is TGTGCCAGCAGTGCGACAGGGATTGGGGAGACCCAGTACTTC. This translates into CASSATGIGETQYF.

This clone was counted a few times. This chain links TRBV9 with TRBJ2-7, with TRBD2 matching 8 bases. The CDR3 is 15 residues long. Germline CDR1 and CDR2: SGDLS and YYNGEE. V lost 4 bases and J lost 3; bases outside the gene matches: 9. The CDR3 protein is CASSPTPAGDYEQYF. The CDR3 region has the DNA TGTGCCAGCAGCCCCACCCCAGCGGGGGACTACGAGCAGTACTTC.